The rows below give T cell receptor beta chains drawn from one sample of a study of technical replicates of blood from several donors. Sequencing used immunoSEQ multiplex PCR; TCRdb keeps in-frame clones, though not all of them. The data hold roughly 60,000 clones, with about 88% observed a single time. Sequenced: PBMCs. Every receptor here comes from a human donor in good health. Some clones in this sample may be carry-over from other donors' samples. CDR3s include the opening cysteine and the closing phenylalanine or tryptophan. A D gene is named only where the DNA matches it firmly. Size tells how often a clone was seen (once, few, many) or the class of an expanded clone, and some rows leave it out.

cdr3_aa cdr3_nt j_call clone_size v_call d_call
CASSLGSNTEAFF TGTGCCAGCAGCTTAGGCAGTAACACTGAAGCTTTCTTT TRBJ1-1 NA TRBV7-3 NA
CASSARAGASNNEQFF TGTGCCAGCAGTGCCCGAGCGGGAGCATCCAACAATGAGCAGTTCTTC TRBJ2-1 NA TRBV6-1 TRBD2
CATSRDLFATGGVNTQYF TGTGCCACCAGCAGAGATTTGTTCGCGACAGGGGGCGTAAATACGCAGTATTTT TRBJ2-3 NA TRBV15 TRBD1
CASSFEGRAVSGANVLTF TGTGCCAGCAGCTTTGAAGGCAGGGCCGTGTCTGGGGCCAACGTCCTGACTTTC TRBJ2-6 NA TRBV12-1 NA
CASAPAGGPTDTQYF TGCGCCAGCGCTCCAGCGGGAGGGCCGACAGATACGCAGTATTTT TRBJ2-3 NA TRBV4-3 TRBD2
CASSINWLAGGRETQYF TGTGCCAGTAGTATAAATTGGCTAGCGGGAGGACGCGAGACCCAGTACTTC TRBJ2-5 NA TRBV19 TRBD2
CSAGGNTEAFF TGCAGTGCGGGGGGGAACACTGAAGCTTTCTTT TRBJ1-1 NA TRBV20-1 NA
CASSHAGGGGARNTIYF TGCGCCAGCAGCCACGCGGGCGGGGGTGGGGCAAGAAACACCATATATTTT TRBJ1-3 NA TRBV4-1 NA
CASSLGAARPLLSPLHF TGTGCCAGCAGCTTGGGGGCCGCCAGACCCCTCTTGTCACCCCTCCACTTT TRBJ1-6 NA TRBV5-6 NA
CASSPDQETQYF TGCGCCAGCAGCCCTGACCAAGAGACCCAGTACTTC TRBJ2-5 NA TRBV5-1 NA
CASKGGTSGYNEQFF TGTGCCAGTAAGGGGGGGACTAGCGGGTACAATGAGCAGTTCTTC TRBJ2-1 NA TRBV2 TRBD2
CASGNLGTAYNEQFF TGTGCCAGCGGAAACCTAGGTACTGCCTACAATGAGCAGTTCTTC TRBJ2-1 NA TRBV6-1 NA
CASSHGSGRANNEQFF TGCGCCAGCAGCCACGGTAGCGGGAGGGCCAACAATGAGCAGTTCTTC TRBJ2-1 NA TRBV4-1 TRBD2
CAWSVRLRQETQYF TGTGCCTGGAGTGTACGTCTACGACAAGAGACCCAGTACTTC TRBJ2-5 NA TRBV30 NA
CASSQDTGVIYEQYF TGCGCCAGCAGCCAAGATACAGGGGTAATCTACGAGCAGTACTTC TRBJ2-7 NA TRBV4-3 TRBD1
CASSPGGSEAFF TGTGCCAGCTCACCAGGCGGGTCGGAAGCTTTCTTT TRBJ1-1 NA TRBV18 NA
CASSWQGAGYGYTF TGTGCCAGCAGCTGGCAGGGGGCTGGTTATGGCTACACCTTC TRBJ1-2 NA TRBV5-4 TRBD1
CASSYPTGGGNYGYTF TGTGCCAGCAGTTACCCGACAGGGGGAGGTAACTATGGCTACACCTTC TRBJ1-2 NA TRBV6-5 TRBD1
CASGPGPVTGTYGYTF TGTGCTAGTGGCCCGGGCCCAGTGACAGGGACCTATGGCTACACCTTC TRBJ1-2 NA TRBV12-5 TRBD1
CASSSYIGEETQYF TGTGCCAGCAGCTCATATATCGGGGAAGAGACCCAGTACTTC TRBJ2-5 NA TRBV7-2 NA
CASSLRGSYEQYF TGTGCCAGCAGCTTACGAGGGTCCTACGAGCAGTACTTC TRBJ2-7 NA TRBV11-1 NA
CASSQRGMDRGDTQYF TGCGCCAGCAGCCAGCGGGGGATGGACAGGGGAGATACGCAGTATTTT TRBJ2-3 NA TRBV5-1 NA
CSVPSGSGYTF TGCAGCGTACCGTCGGGAAGCGGCTACACCTTC TRBJ1-2 NA TRBV29-1 NA
CASSSGLERETQYF TGTGCCAGCAGCTCGGGACTGGAAAGAGAGACCCAGTACTTC TRBJ2-5 NA TRBV7-2 NA
CASRRGTTSWEQYF TGTGCCAGCAGAAGAGGGACTACCTCTTGGGAGCAGTACTTC TRBJ2-7 NA TRBV2 TRBD2
CASSLQETQYF TGTGCCAGCAGTCTTCAAGAGACCCAGTACTTC TRBJ2-5 NA TRBV2 NA
CAISPGSMNTEAFF TGTGCCATCAGTCCAGGTTCTATGAACACTGAAGCTTTCTTT TRBJ1-1 NA TRBV10-3 NA
CASSWGVANTEAFF TGTGCCAGCAGTTGGGGCGTGGCTAACACTGAAGCTTTCTTT TRBJ1-1 NA TRBV2 NA
CAWSGTGHNSPLHF TGTGCCTGGAGCGGGACAGGACATAATTCACCCCTCCACTTT TRBJ1-6 NA TRBV30 TRBD1
CSVEGLLRRNEQFF TGCAGCGTTGAAGGACTACTAAGGAGAAATGAGCAGTTCTTC TRBJ2-1 NA TRBV29-1 NA
CASRYRQGAYEQYF TGTGCCAGCAGATACCGACAGGGGGCCTACGAGCAGTACTTC TRBJ2-7 NA TRBV5-6 TRBD1
CASSLLVGGLAMRFEQFF TGTGCCAGCAGCTTATTGGTGGGGGGACTAGCTATGCGTTTCGAGCAGTTCTTC TRBJ2-1 NA TRBV7-6 TRBD2
CASSISGEPTDTQYF TGTGCCAGCAGTATCTCGGGGGAACCCACAGATACGCAGTATTTT TRBJ2-3 NA TRBV6-4 NA
CASSDRLYGYTF TGTGCCAGCAGCGACCGACTCTATGGCTACACCTTC TRBJ1-2 NA TRBV6-1 NA
CSVRQGTGELFF TGCAGCGTTCGACAGGGGACCGGGGAGCTGTTTTTT TRBJ2-2 NA TRBV29-1 TRBD1
CASSGDAYTQYF TGTGCCAGCTCAGGGGACGCTTATACGCAGTATTTT TRBJ2-3 NA TRBV25-1 NA
CASSYGGQRGYNEQFF TGTGCCAGCAGTTACGGTGGCCAGCGGGGCTACAATGAGCAGTTCTTC TRBJ2-1 NA TRBV6-6 TRBD2
CASSQDRGGYNEQFF TGTGCCAGCAGCCAAGACAGGGGTGGATACAATGAGCAGTTCTTC TRBJ2-1 NA TRBV7-6 TRBD1
CASSYSSSYNEQFF TGTGCCAGCAGTTACTCGAGCTCCTACAATGAGCAGTTCTTC TRBJ2-1 NA TRBV6-5 NA
CASRPGQVNSYEQYF TGTGCCAGCAGACCGGGACAAGTAAACTCCTACGAGCAGTACTTC TRBJ2-7 once TRBV6-5 NA
CASSLARRNEQFF TGTGCCAGCAGCTTAGCGCGGAGGAATGAGCAGTTCTTC TRBJ2-1 NA TRBV7-7 NA
CASSQESARGAKNIQYF TGTGCCAGCAGCCAAGAAAGTGCCAGGGGAGCCAAAAACATTCAGTACTTC TRBJ2-4 NA TRBV4-2 NA